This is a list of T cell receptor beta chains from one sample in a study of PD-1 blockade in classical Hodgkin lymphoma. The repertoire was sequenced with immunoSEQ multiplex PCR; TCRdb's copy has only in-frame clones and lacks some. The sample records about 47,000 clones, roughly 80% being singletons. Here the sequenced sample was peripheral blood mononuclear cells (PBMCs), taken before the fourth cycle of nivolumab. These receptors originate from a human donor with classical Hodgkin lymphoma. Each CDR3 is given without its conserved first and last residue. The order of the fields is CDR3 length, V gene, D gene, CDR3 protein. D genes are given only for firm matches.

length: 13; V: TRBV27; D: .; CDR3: ASSLHRGGNQPQH
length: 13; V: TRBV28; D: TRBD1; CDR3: ASSTPTGVSTEAF
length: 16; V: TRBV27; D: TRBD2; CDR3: ASRAGGGADGSYNEQF
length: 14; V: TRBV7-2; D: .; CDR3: ASSASVTAAKNIQY
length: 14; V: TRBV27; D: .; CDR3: ASSRGGGRNYNEQF
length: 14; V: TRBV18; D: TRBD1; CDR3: ASSPLPHTGGTEAF
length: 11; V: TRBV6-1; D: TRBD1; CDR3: ASSSGGGNTIY
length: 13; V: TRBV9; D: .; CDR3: ASSVDMAFVNEQF
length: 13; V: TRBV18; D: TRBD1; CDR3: ASSPKEGQGSKQY
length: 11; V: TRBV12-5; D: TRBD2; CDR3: ASQRGGRETQY
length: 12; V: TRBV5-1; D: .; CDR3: ASSLDGTSSEAF
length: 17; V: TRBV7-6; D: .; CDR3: ASSPVLASYGVSSYEQY
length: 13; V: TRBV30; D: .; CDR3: AWSVRGGGGNTIY
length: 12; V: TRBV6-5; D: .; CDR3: ASSLPWPNTEAF
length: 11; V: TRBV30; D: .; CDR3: AWSQGRVYGYT
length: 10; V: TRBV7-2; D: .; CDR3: ASSSERNTIY
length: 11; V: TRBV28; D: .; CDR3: ASKEGHNSPLH
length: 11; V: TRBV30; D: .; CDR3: AWNRENGNTIY
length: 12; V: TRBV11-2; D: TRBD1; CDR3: ASSLRYRGDEQY
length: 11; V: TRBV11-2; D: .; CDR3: ASSLLPGRGYT
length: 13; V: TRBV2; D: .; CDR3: ASSVMGLTNEKLF
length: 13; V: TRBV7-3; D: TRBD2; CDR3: ASSLMGDYAYEQY
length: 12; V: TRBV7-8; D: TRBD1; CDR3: ASSLALGGQPQH
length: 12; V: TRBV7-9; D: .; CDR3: ASSLADATTPLH
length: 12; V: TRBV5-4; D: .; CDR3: ASSPGQIQETQY
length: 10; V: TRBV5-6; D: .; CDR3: ASSLAGGPQH
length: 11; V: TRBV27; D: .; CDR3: ASSQRDRNIQY
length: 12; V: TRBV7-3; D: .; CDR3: ASSLRPNTGELF
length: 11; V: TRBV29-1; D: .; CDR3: SVEAWDGRELF
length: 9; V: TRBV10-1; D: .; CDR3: ASSDVREQY
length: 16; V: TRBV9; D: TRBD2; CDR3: ASTNPGTSGGAPDTQY
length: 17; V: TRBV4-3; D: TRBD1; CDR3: ASSQDVGQGRSGANVLT
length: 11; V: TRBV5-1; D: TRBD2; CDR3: ASSSGGNGELF
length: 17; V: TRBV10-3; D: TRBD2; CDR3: AISPAGTSGRGVGYEQY
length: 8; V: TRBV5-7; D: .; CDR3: ASSLDTQY
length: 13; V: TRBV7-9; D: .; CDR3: ASSLTVGRNYGYT
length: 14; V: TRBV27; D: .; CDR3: ASSDGAPSPTDTQY
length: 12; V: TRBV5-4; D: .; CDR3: ASSFAGVNSPLH
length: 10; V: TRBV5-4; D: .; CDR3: ASSSDWETQY
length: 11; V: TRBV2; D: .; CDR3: ASTGGLSYEQY
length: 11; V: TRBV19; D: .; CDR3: ASAQRPYNEQF
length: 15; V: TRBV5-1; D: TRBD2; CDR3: ASSLPSGSSSYNEQF
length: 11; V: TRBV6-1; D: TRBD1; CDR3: ASSEQGEQPQH
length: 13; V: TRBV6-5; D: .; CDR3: ASSYGGQGNGEQY
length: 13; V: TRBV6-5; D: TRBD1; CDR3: ASSYPTGGNQPQH
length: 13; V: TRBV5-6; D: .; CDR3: ASSTGASWDYEQY
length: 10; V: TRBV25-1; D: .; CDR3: ASSERGAEAF
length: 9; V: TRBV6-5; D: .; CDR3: ASSSAIGVT
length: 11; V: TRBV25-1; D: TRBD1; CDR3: ASTWDSPYEQY
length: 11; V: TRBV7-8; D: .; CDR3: ASSLYGNTEAF
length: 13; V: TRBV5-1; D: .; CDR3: ASSFSSGEAGELF
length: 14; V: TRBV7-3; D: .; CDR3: ASSLAQPGVNNEQF
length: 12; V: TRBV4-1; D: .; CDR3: ASSPGGGSYEQY
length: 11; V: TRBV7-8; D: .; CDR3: ASSDRTGGSYT
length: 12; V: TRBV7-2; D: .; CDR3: ASSLLGIQETQY